These T cell receptor beta chains were read from a single sample in a study of blood T cell repertoires in COVID-19. Profiled with immunoSEQ multiplex PCR; TCRdb holds only in-frame clones, not every one. The sample has about 86,000 clones, roughly four fifths seen once. What was sequenced was peripheral blood. The receptors stem from a woman aged 80 or over with acute or convalescent COVID-19. Both conserved end residues are part of each CDR3. A D gene is named only where the DNA matches it firmly. The size field is filled for only some rows; it gives once, few, many or a size class.

D,V,size,J,DNA,CDR3
.,TRBV7-9,.,TRBJ1-1,TGTGCCAGCAGCCCGAGTAACTCATTCATGAACACTGAAGCTTTCTTT,CASSPSNSFMNTEAFF
.,TRBV12-3/TRBV12-4,.,TRBJ2-7,TGTGCCAGCAGTCAAGAGTTCTCCTACGAGCAGTACTTC,CASSQEFSYEQYF
.,TRBV3-1/TRBV3-2,.,TRBJ1-6,TGTGCCAGCAGCCAAGGCCTAAGTTTAGTAAATTCACCCCTCCACTTT,CASSQGLSLVNSPLHF
.,TRBV6-1,.,TRBJ1-1,TGTGCCAGCAGTGAACAAGGCAGGGTTAACACTGAAGCTTTCTTT,CASSEQGRVNTEAFF
TRBD1,TRBV6-2/TRBV6-3,.,TRBJ1-2,TGTGCCAGCAGTTTGGGACAGGGAGGCTACACCTTC,CASSLGQGGYTF
TRBD1,TRBV5-6,.,TRBJ1-2,TGTGCCAGCAGCTTGCGGGGACAGGGTAATGGCTACACCTTC,CASSLRGQGNGYTF
.,TRBV6-5,few,TRBJ1-2,TGTGCCAGCAGTCCACCCTCGGGGGTGGGTGGCTACACCTTC,CASSPPSGVGGYTF
TRBD1,TRBV19,.,TRBJ2-1,TGTGCCAGTAGTATAGGTGGGACAGGGGCGGTTGAGCAGTTCTTC,CASSIGGTGAVEQFF
.,TRBV28,.,TRBJ2-5,TGTGCCAGCAGTTTTGTGGGGGCTCTTCAAGAGACCCAGTACTTC,CASSFVGALQETQYF
TRBD1,TRBV10-1,.,TRBJ2-7,TGCGCCAGCAGTGGGGGACAGGCCGACGGCGAGCAGTACTTC,CASSGGQADGEQYF
TRBD1,TRBV18,.,TRBJ1-5,TGTGCCAGCTCGGGACAGGGGAATAATCAGCCCCAGCATTTT,CASSGQGNNQPQHF
TRBD2,TRBV18,.,TRBJ2-1,TGTGCCAGCTCACCACCGGTAGCGGGAGGAAATGAGCAGTTCTTC,CASSPPVAGGNEQFF
TRBD2,TRBV3-1/TRBV3-2,.,TRBJ2-2,TGTGCCAGCAGCCAAGAGGCAGCGGGGGCCGGGGAGCTGTTTTTT,CASSQEAAGAGELFF
TRBD1,TRBV6-5,few,TRBJ1-1,TGTGCCAGCAGTATTGACAGGGTGAACACTGAAGCTTTCTTT,CASSIDRVNTEAFF
.,TRBV28,.,TRBJ1-2,TGTGCCAGCACCCCCTTCCGGGGAATCAGGGGCTACACCTTC,CASTPFRGIRGYTF
.,TRBV3-1/TRBV3-2,.,TRBJ2-7,TGTGCCAGCAGCCAGTTACAGGGCTACGAGCAGTACTTC,CASSQLQGYEQYF
.,TRBV28,few,TRBJ2-7,TGTGCCAGCAGTTTTAGCCTTGCAGGGCTCTCCTACGAGCAGTACTTC,CASSFSLAGLSYEQYF
TRBD1,TRBV14,.,TRBJ2-5,TGTGCCAGCAGAAAACAGGGGTCCGACGAGACCCAGTACTTC,CASRKQGSDETQYF
.,TRBV9,.,TRBJ1-2,TGTGCCAGCAGCCAGGTATCCTTAGGGGGTGGCTACACCTTC,CASSQVSLGGGYTF
.,TRBV6-1,few,TRBJ2-2,TGTGCCAGCAGTGAGTCCCAGACCGGGGAGCTGTTTTTT,CASSESQTGELFF
.,TRBV7-8,.,TRBJ2-5,TGTGCCAGCAGCTTAGTCGCGGAGACCCAGTACTTC,CASSLVAETQYF
TRBD1,TRBV6-5,.,TRBJ1-1,TGTGCCAGCACTCCGGGACAGACGAACACTGAAGCTTTCTTT,CASTPGQTNTEAFF
.,TRBV18,.,TRBJ2-5,TGTGCCAGCTCACGGGACTTTCAAGAGACCCAGTACTTC,CASSRDFQETQYF
TRBD1,TRBV2,.,TRBJ1-3,TGTGCCAGCAGTCCGACCGGGACAGGGGACGGGAACACCATATATTTT,CASSPTGTGDGNTIYF
TRBD1,TRBV18,.,TRBJ1-5,TGTGCCAGCTCACCGGGGACAGGGGCCATCAATCAGCCCCAGCATTTT,CASSPGTGAINQPQHF
TRBD1,TRBV2,.,TRBJ1-2,TGTGCCAGCAGTGAAAACAGACCCAGGGGGGGCTACACCTTC,CASSENRPRGGYTF
.,TRBV28,.,TRBJ1-2,TGTGCCACCGGCCGAGGAATCCTTGGCTACACCTTC,CATGRGILGYTF
TRBD1,TRBV7-6,few,TRBJ2-7,TGTGCCAGCAGCACGCCGGGACAGGGAAGCGACGAGCAGTACTTC,CASSTPGQGSDEQYF
TRBD2,TRBV6-4,.,TRBJ2-2,TGTGCCAGCAGTGTGGCGGGAGGCCTCAACACCGGGGAGCTGTTTTTT,CASSVAGGLNTGELFF
TRBD1,TRBV7-3,.,TRBJ1-2,TGTGCCAGCAGCTTCGACGGGACAGCATATGGCTACACCTTC,CASSFDGTAYGYTF
.,TRBV27,.,TRBJ2-7,TGTGCCAGCAGTTTGAGGGTCTCCGGCTACGAGCAGTACTTC,CASSLRVSGYEQYF
TRBD2,TRBV6-5,once,TRBJ2-5,TGTGCCAGCAACGAACTAGCGGGAGGTCAGACCCAGTACTTC,CASNELAGGQTQYF
TRBD1,TRBV2,.,TRBJ1-6,TGTGCCACCAAAAGGACAGGGGGTACAAGCTCCTATAATTCACCCCTCCACTTT,CATKRTGGTSSYNSPLHF
TRBD2,TRBV7-2,.,TRBJ2-1,TGTGCCAGCAGCTTAGTCGGCGGGAGGGCCTACAATGAGCAGTTCTTC,CASSLVGGRAYNEQFF
TRBD1,TRBV9,.,TRBJ2-4,TGTGCCAGCAGCGCCCGGGACAGGGGGTTTGAAGGAGCCAAAAACATTCAGTACTTC,CASSARDRGFEGAKNIQYF
.,TRBV5-1,.,TRBJ2-5,TGCGCCAGCGTTTCCGGACAGTACCAAGAGACCCAGTACTTC,CASVSGQYQETQYF
TRBD1,TRBV5-1,once,TRBJ1-3,TGCGCCAGCAGCTACACCTCAGGGGGCGCGGACACCATATATTTT,CASSYTSGGADTIYF
.,TRBV28,.,TRBJ2-4,TGTGCCAGCAGCCCCCACAGGAGTCTAGCCAAAAACATTCAGTACTTC,CASSPHRSLAKNIQYF
TRBD1,TRBV3-1/TRBV3-2,.,TRBJ1-4,TGTGCCAGCAGCCAAGACAGGGGGACAACTAATGAAAAACTGTTTTTT,CASSQDRGTTNEKLFF
.,TRBV5-4,.,TRBJ1-1,TGTGCCAGCAGCCGTGACAGTCGGACTGAAGCTTTCTTT,CASSRDSRTEAFF
TRBD2,TRBV5-4,once,TRBJ2-1,TGTGCCAGCACGACTAGCCAGGGAAGGGATGAGCAGTTCTTC,CASTTSQGRDEQFF
.,TRBV18,.,TRBJ2-7,TGTGCCAGCTCACCGCAGGGCCTGACCGGGTCCTACGAGCAGTACTTC,CASSPQGLTGSYEQYF
TRBD1,TRBV4-1,.,TRBJ1-1,TGCGCCAGCGGGAGACAGGGGGACACTGAAGCTTTCTTT,CASGRQGDTEAFF
.,TRBV19,few,TRBJ2-2,TGTGCCAGTAGTTCACGACTGCGGGTGGACCCATCCACCGGGGAGCTGTTTTTT,CASSSRLRVDPSTGELFF
TRBD2,TRBV7-2,few,TRBJ2-2,TGTGCCAGCAGCCCTGGGACTAGCGGGGTTCTCGGGGAGCTGTTTTTT,CASSPGTSGVLGELFF
TRBD1,TRBV19,.,TRBJ1-5,TGTGCCAGTAGTACAAAGGGACAGGGGAGTAGCAATCAGCCCCAGCATTTT,CASSTKGQGSSNQPQHF
.,TRBV10-3,.,TRBJ1-5,TGTGCCATCAGTGAGTCGAGAATCTCACAGACTAGCAATCAGCCCCAGCATTTT,CAISESRISQTSNQPQHF
.,TRBV5-1,.,TRBJ2-3,TGCGCCAGCAGCTTGGGCCAGGTCTACACAGATACGCAGTATTTT,CASSLGQVYTDTQYF